Detailed here is one T cell receptor (beta chain). Antigen: not known. Assay: immunoSEQ multiplex PCR; the TCRdb copy retains only in-frame clones and omits some. The table records about 120,000 clones, 80% to 90% of them present only once. Germline lookup yields CDR1 SGHTA and CDR2 FQGNSA. This CDR3 spans 13 amino acids. V lost 5 bases, J lost 4 bases, and 9 bases lay in between. The sample originates from a study of T cell responses to AZD1222 COVID-19 vaccine. Study findings and constraints: Spike-specific TCR breadth and depth went up after people got two AZD1222 doses. White British people made up most donors, females outnumbered males, and clonal diversity was possibly underestimated. Reports indicate that nearly half of spike-specific TCRs are directed at unmutated variant regions.

This sample comprised peripheral blood, obtained on day 0 of AZD1222 vaccination. The source is an adult in good health. V usage is TRBV7-2 and J usage is TRBJ1-5; D might be TRBD1 (6 bases). The CDR3 reads CASSGQGNQPQHF. The CDR3 nucleotides read TGTGCCAGCAGCGGGCAGGGGAATCAGCCCCAGCATTTT.